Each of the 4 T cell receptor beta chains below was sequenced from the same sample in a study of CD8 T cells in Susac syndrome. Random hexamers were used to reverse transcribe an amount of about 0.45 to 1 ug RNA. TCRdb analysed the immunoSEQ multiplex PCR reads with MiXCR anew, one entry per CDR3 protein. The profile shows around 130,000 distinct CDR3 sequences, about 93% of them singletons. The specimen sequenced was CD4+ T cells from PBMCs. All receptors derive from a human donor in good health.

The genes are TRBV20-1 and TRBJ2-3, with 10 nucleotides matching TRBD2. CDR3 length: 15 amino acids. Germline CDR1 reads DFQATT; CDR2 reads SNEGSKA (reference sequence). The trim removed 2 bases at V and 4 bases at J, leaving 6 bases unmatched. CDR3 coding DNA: TGCAGTGCTAGATACGCTAGCGGGAGCTCAGATACGCAGTATTTT. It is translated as CSARYASGSSDTQYF.

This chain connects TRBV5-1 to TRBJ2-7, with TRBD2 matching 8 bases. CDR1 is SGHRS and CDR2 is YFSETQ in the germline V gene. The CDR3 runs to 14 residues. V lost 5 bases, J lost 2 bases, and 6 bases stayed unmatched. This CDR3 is CASSPGLEAYEQYF. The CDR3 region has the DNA TGCGCCAGCAGTCCGGGACTAGAAGCCTACGAGCAGTACTTC.

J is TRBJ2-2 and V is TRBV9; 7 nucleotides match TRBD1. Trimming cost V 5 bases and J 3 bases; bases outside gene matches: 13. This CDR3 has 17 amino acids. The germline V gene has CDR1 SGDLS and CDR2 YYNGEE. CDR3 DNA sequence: TGTGCCAGCAGACAAGAGAAGGGGGCTTCTGACACCGGGGAGCTGTTTTTT. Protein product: CASRQEKGASDTGELFF.

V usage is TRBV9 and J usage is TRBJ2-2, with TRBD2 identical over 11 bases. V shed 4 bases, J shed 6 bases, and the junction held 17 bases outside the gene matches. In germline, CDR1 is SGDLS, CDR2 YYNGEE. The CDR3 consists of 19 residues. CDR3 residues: CASSTMPGRLAGLAGELFF. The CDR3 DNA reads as TGTGCCAGCAGCACGATGCCAGGTCGACTAGCGGGATTAGCCGGGGAGCTGTTTTTT.